Below are 8 T cell receptor beta chains sequenced from a single sample in a study of T cell changes during pregnancy in multiple sclerosis (dated by TCRdb to the late 2010s). Library creation used the immunoSEQ multiplex PCR assay. TCRdb provides this immuneACCESS table in a form limited to in-frame rearrangements. Some clones are lacking; in checked studies, under half of them reflect an unresolved V gene, and why the rest are absent is not known. A total of about 92,000 clones appear in this sample, roughly 90% of them only once. In total, the top ten clones hold about 1.5% of the sample. The source was peripheral blood, collected in the first trimester of pregnancy. Receptor source: a female donor with multiple sclerosis, enrolled in a pregnancy study.

V usage is TRBV4-2 and J usage is TRBJ1-2, with D possibly being TRBD1 (5 bases). Germline values: CDR1 LGHNA, CDR2 YNFKEQ. The CDR3 loop spans 15 amino acids. The V gene lost 4 bases and the J gene lost 3 bases, with 15 bases spanning the gap. The CDR3 bases are TGTGCCAGCAGCCCACACCTAGACAGCCACTATGGCTACACCTTC. This codes for CASSPHLDSHYGYTF.

The V call is TRBV13, the J call TRBJ2-5; no firm D call. The CDR3 totals 14 residues. Germline V lookup: CDR1 PRHDT, CDR2 FYEKMQ (reference sequence). V was cut by 1 base and J by 5 bases, with 11 bases left in between. Here the CDR3 DNA reads TGTGCCAGCAGCTTAGTTTCAGGTGGGGAGACCCAGTACTTC. The encoded protein is CASSLVSGGETQYF.

The rearrangement uses TRBV19 and TRBJ2-1; tentatively, D is TRBD2 (6 bases). This CDR3 is 12 amino acids long. Trimming shortened V by 0 bases and J by 13 bases, and 10 bases separated the two germline ends. Germline values: CDR1 LNHDA, CDR2 SQIVND (reference sequence). CDR3 residues: CASSIEWTNQFF. The CDR3 coding sequence is TGTGCCAGTAGTATAGAATGGACTAATCAGTTCTTC.

The J gene is TRBJ2-7, the V gene TRBV4-1; tentative D call: TRBD1 (6 bases). Germline CDR1 is MGHRA and CDR2 is YSYEKL. The CDR3 is 14 amino acids. Trimming stripped 4 bases from V and 2 bases from J, with 12 bases between. The CDR3 is CASSLDSITYEQYF. For the CDR3, the DNA is TGCGCCAGCAGCCTGGACAGTATAACCTACGAGCAGTACTTC.

The rearrangement links TRBV5-4 to TRBJ2-3, with 11 bases lining up with TRBD2. The J segment lost 0 bases and the V segment lost 7 bases, leaving 13 bases of the junction unmatched. The V gene's germline CDR1 is SGHNT and CDR2 YYREEE (reference sequence). The CDR3 consists of 18 residues. This chain's CDR3 is CASSPGIAGGPSTDTQYF. CDR3 sequence (DNA): TGTGCCAGCTCCCCTGGTATAGCGGGAGGGCCTAGCACAGATACGCAGTATTTT. The full variable domain, rest sourced from reference TRBV5-4 and TRBJ2-3, is ETGVTQSPTHLIKTRGQQVTLRCSSQSGHNTVSWYQQALGQGPQFIFQYYREEENGRGNFPPRFSGLQFPNYSSELNVNALELDDSALYLCASSPGIAGGPSTDTQYFGPGTRLTVL.

This clone appeared once. The chain couples TRBV7-8 to TRBJ2-1; D may be TRBD1 (6 bases). The V and J ends lost 0 bases and 6 bases respectively, with 18 bases between them. The CDR3 consists of 17 residues. Germline values: CDR1 SGHVS, CDR2 FQNEAQ. In DNA, the CDR3 is TGTGCCAGCAGCTTAGCTATTAACAGGGCATCTGGCAATGAGCAGTTCTTC. This encodes CASSLAINRASGNEQFF. The complete variable domain, with remaining parts taken from reference TRBV7-8 and TRBJ2-1, reads GAGVSQSPRYKVAKRGQDVALRCDPISGHVSLFWYQQALGQGPEFLTYFQNEAQLDKSGLPSDRFFAERPEGSVSTLKIQRTQQEDSAVYLCASSLAINRASGNEQFFGPGTRLTVL.

The chain combines TRBV7-9 with TRBJ2-7; TRBD1 aligns across 8 bases. V was clipped by 3 bases and J by 5 bases; unmatched bases: 6. The CDR3 length is 14 residues. Germline lookup yields CDR1 SEHNR and CDR2 FQNEAQ (reference sequence). CDR3 sequence: CASSFRQGADEQYF. The CDR3 region has the DNA TGTGCCAGCAGCTTCCGGCAGGGGGCTGACGAGCAGTACTTC. Based on the CDR3 plus reference TRBV7-9 and TRBJ2-7, the full variable domain is DTGVSQNPRHKITKRGQNVTFRCDPISEHNRLYWYRQTLGQGPEFLTYFQNEAQLEKSRLLSDRFSAERPKGSFSTLEIQRTEQGDSAMYLCASSFRQGADEQYFGPGTRLTVT.

The chain is built from TRBV30 and TRBJ1-1, with D possibly matching TRBD1 (6 bases). V dropped 3 bases and J dropped 1 base, with 12 bases sitting between them. The CDR3 extends over 14 amino acids. CDR1 is GTSNPN, CDR2 SVGIG, per germline (reference sequence). Here the CDR3 DNA reads TGTGCCTGGAGCCCGGGACAAACGAACACTGAAGCTTTCTTT. Translation: CAWSPGQTNTEAFF.